This T cell receptor (beta chain) was captured in a study of T cell responses to AZD1222 COVID-19 vaccine. Study-wide results and limits: Nearly half of spike-specific TCRs reportedly go after variant regions that carry no mutations. Regions 160-218 and 743-854 dominated among vaccine-associated CD4 TCRs spanning spike. Only 5 to 7 AZD1222 recipients tested seropositive at baseline.

Looked up from germline, CDR1 is MDHEN and CDR2 is SYDVKM. The CDR3 length is 14 residues. V gave up 3 bases and J gave up 1 base, with 10 bases separating them. The assay was immunoSEQ multiplex PCR, and TCRdb's table has in-frame clones only and misses some. This sample yields 150,000 to 200,000 clones, of which around 90% are seen a single time; about 5.9% belongs to the top ten. With respect to this clone: Its matching antigen is unknown.

The chain employs TRBV28 and TRBJ2-7; D remains unclear. The TCR was taken from an adult who received the AZD1222 COVID-19 vaccine. The sequencing used peripheral blood, collected 28 days after the second AZD1222 dose. The CDR3 region is CASSFDAASYEQYF. In DNA, the CDR3 is TGTGCCAGCAGTTTTGATGCGGCTTCCTACGAGCAGTACTTC.